This TCR beta chain is drawn from a study of blood T cell repertoires in COVID-19. This CDR3 contains 14 residues. The ends lost 5 bases at V and 6 bases at J; junction bases unmatched: 9. In germline, CDR1 is MNHEY, CDR2 SVGAGI. TCRdb keeps only in-frame clones here, not all; method: immunoSEQ multiplex PCR. The sample yields fewer than 250,000 clones, 90% seen once. Participants were aged about 18 to 100 years, lived in over 20 US areas, and enrolled virtually. Within 2 weeks of study entry, exposed participants had contacted a PCR-confirmed or clinician-diagnosed COVID-19 case. The V call is TRBV6-5, the J call TRBJ1-1, with 7 nucleotides matching TRBD1. This sequence was found in a young man who had been exposed to COVID-19. The sample was PBMCs or T cells enriched from blood (not recorded which). Here the CDR3 reads CASSPPTGYPEAFF. The DNA of the CDR3 is TGTGCCAGCAGTCCACCGACAGGGTACCCTGAAGCTTTCTTT.